Listed below are T cell receptor beta chains from one sample, sequenced in a study of blood T cell repertoires in COVID-19. Libraries were prepared by immunoSEQ multiplex PCR; TCRdb keeps only in-frame clonotypes and omits some of them. The table records 250,000 or so clones, 80% to 90% of them present only once. Sequencing was carried out using PBMCs or T cells enriched from blood (not recorded which). The receptors come from a woman aged 45-60 years who had been exposed to COVID-19. Both conserved end residues are part of each CDR3. A D gene is named only where the DNA matches it firmly. Where a row states a size, it is once, few, many or the class of an expanded clone; other rows omit it.

TRBV10-3	TRBJ1-5	-	TRBD1	TGTGCCATCAGTGATACAGGGGGAGAGAATCAGCCCCAGCATTTT	CAISDTGGENQPQHF
TRBV5-1	TRBJ2-1	-	-	TGCGCCAGCAGCTTGTCAGGCTACAATGAGCAGTTCTTC	CASSLSGYNEQFF
TRBV19	TRBJ1-4	-	-	TGTGCCAGTAGTATAGGAGGTAGCCGGAGTGAAAAACTGTTTTTT	CASSIGGSRSEKLFF
TRBV28	TRBJ2-5	few	-	TGTGCCAGCAGTAGACAGGTACAAGAGACCCAGTACTTC	CASSRQVQETQYF
TRBV12-3/TRBV12-4	TRBJ2-3	-	-	TGTGCCAGCAACAGGGTAATCACAGATACGCAGTATTTT	CASNRVITDTQYF
TRBV10-3	TRBJ1-2	-	TRBD1	TGTGCCATCAGTGAGTCTCAGGGGGACAGAGTAAACTATGGCTACACCTTC	CAISESQGDRVNYGYTF
TRBV5-6	TRBJ2-5	-	-	TGTGCCAGCAGCTTGAGAACAGGGCTATCTGTGGAGACCCAGTACTTC	CASSLRTGLSVETQYF
TRBV28	TRBJ1-2	-	-	TGTGCCAGCAGTCCTAACCCATATGGCTACACCTTC	CASSPNPYGYTF
TRBV20-1	TRBJ2-5	-	-	TGCAGTGCGGAGCTTCGGGAGACCCAGTACTTC	CSAELRETQYF
TRBV5-1	TRBJ2-3	-	TRBD2	TGCGCCAGCAGCTTGGTGGCGGGGGGGCTTCCAGATACGCAGTATTTT	CASSLVAGGLPDTQYF
TRBV11-2	TRBJ2-2	-	TRBD1	TGTGCCAGCAGCGTTGGACAGGGGTCCGGGGAGCTGTTTTTT	CASSVGQGSGELFF
TRBV10-2	TRBJ1-3	-	TRBD1	TGCGCCAGCAGGACAGGGGGCTCTGGAAACACCATATATTTT	CASRTGGSGNTIYF
TRBV19	TRBJ1-2	-	TRBD1	TGTGCCAGTAGTACCCGGGACAGGGGGGTACAAGGCACCTTC	CASSTRDRGVQGTF
TRBV19	TRBJ1-1	-	TRBD1	TGTGCCAGTAGTGCGGGACAGGGGGGCGCTTTCTTT	CASSAGQGGAFF
TRBV28	TRBJ1-5	-	-	TGTGCCAGCAGTTCACTTAATCAGCCCCAGCATTTT	CASSSLNQPQHF
TRBV5-4	TRBJ1-2	-	-	TGTGCCAGCAGCTTGGGTGGGGGCCTTCGGTATGGCTACACCTTC	CASSLGGGLRYGYTF
TRBV7-2	TRBJ1-2	-	TRBD1	TGTGCCAGCAGCTTAGTGCCCGGACAGGGGGCGGGAAGCTACACCTTC	CASSLVPGQGAGSYTF
TRBV2	TRBJ2-3	-	TRBD1	TGTGCCAGCAGTATTCAGGGGGCTAAGACAGATACGCAGTATTTT	CASSIQGAKTDTQYF
TRBV7-2	TRBJ2-7	-	TRBD2	TGTGCCAGCAGCCCGAACGGGGGGACGCGCGAGCAGTACTTC	CASSPNGGTREQYF
TRBV14	TRBJ2-5	few	-	TGTGCCAGCAGCCAAGGGGCTAGAGGGGAGACCCAGTACTTC	CASSQGARGETQYF
TRBV7-2	TRBJ1-6	-	-	TGTGCCAGCAGCTTAGCGATCACCGGGACATCTGATTCACCCCTCCACTTT	CASSLAITGTSDSPLHF
TRBV27	TRBJ1-2	-	TRBD1	TGTGCCAGCAGTTTCAACACAGGGGATGGCTACACCTTC	CASSFNTGDGYTF
TRBV7-8	TRBJ2-2	-	TRBD2	TGTGCCAGCAGCCCCCCGAGGCTAGCGGGGACCGGGGAGCTGTTTTTT	CASSPPRLAGTGELFF
TRBV27	TRBJ2-2	-	-	TGTGCCAGCAGTTCTATCCGCCCTAGAGGCACCGGGGAGCTGTTTTTT	CASSSIRPRGTGELFF
TRBV9	TRBJ2-1	-	TRBD2	TGTGCCAGCAGCGTGAGTAGCGGGAGATACAATGAGCAGTTCTTC	CASSVSSGRYNEQFF
TRBV2	TRBJ1-5	-	TRBD1	TGTGCCAGCAGGGGGGACAGGGGCAATCAGCCCCAGCATTTT	CASRGDRGNQPQHF